This T cell receptor beta chain was observed in a study of blood T cell repertoires in COVID-19. Whole-study context: There were acute and convalescent COVID-19 samples, and they came from the United States, Italy and Spain.

The CDR3 is 14 residues long. CDR1 and CDR2 (germline): LNHDA, SQIVND (reference sequence). Between the trimmed V and J ends, which lost 8 bases and 4 bases, there was a span of 17 bases. There are a few counts of this clone. Enrolled through a virtual design, the participants were between roughly 18 and 90 years of age and came from about two dozen US areas. Participant reports of clinical history set cohort assignment. Original data processing: Reference gene primer amplification gave estimated nucleated cell counts. Sequenced by immunoSEQ multiplex PCR; TCRdb stores in-frame clones only, minus some. D and trimming come from the DNA, and the V and J calls and clone size come from that table. The table lists roughly 250,000 clones, 85% to 90% of them singletons.

This chain links TRBV19 with TRBJ1-2; D unresolved. The TCR was taken from a woman aged 45-60 years who had recovered from COVID-19. Specimen: PBMCs or T cells enriched from blood (not recorded which). CDR3 residues: CASYTVAGTYGYTF. CDR3 nucleotides: TGTGCCAGTTATACGGTGGCAGGCACCTATGGCTACACCTTC.